This TCR beta chain was captured in a study of T cells in Graves' hyperthyroidism and ophthalmopathy. Across the whole study: Pretreatment peripheral blood was obtained at initial diagnosis. Points from the study as a whole: Expanded thyroid clonotypes (above 0.001) were mostly also found in blood. Ophthalmopathy cases were set apart from stable hyperthyroidism by a 13 V-J model.

This clonotype has a count of ten or more. The antigen remains undetermined. TCR beta CDR3 regions were amplified from RNA. The study used the HTBI primer set for a first-round RT-PCR of the TCR CDR3. Each CDR3 protein is one row after TCRdb ran MiXCR on the multiplex PCR reads. The table lists 370,000 or so distinct CDR3 sequences, around 25% of them singletons. Graves' hyperthyroidism was deemed stable given no ophthalmopathy progression within 18 months. V lost 6 bases to trimming and J lost 1 base, with 16 bases between them. CDR1 MNHEY and CDR2 SMNVEV come from the germline V gene (reference sequence). The CDR3 is 16 amino acids.

The source is a man aged 50-59 years with Graves' hyperthyroidism. The sample consisted of blood. The V and J genes are TRBV27 and TRBJ2-1; D possibly corresponds to TRBD2 (6 bases). DNA of the CDR3: TGTGCCAGCAGAGGCAGCGGGCAACTTTCCTACAATGAGCAGTTCTTC. Protein product: CASRGSGQLSYNEQFF.